The rows below give T cell receptor beta chains drawn from one sample of a study of immune cell composition in non-small cell lung cancer. Assay used: immunoSEQ multiplex PCR; TCRdb lists only in-frame clones, some missing. This table holds a few thousand clones, roughly 70% found once. The specimen was non-adjacent lung tissue. The receptors originated from a human donor with non-small cell lung cancer. CDR3s include the opening cysteine and the closing phenylalanine or tryptophan. Fields, in order: J gene, D gene, V gene, clone size, CDR3 protein, CDR3 DNA. A D gene is named only where the DNA matches it firmly. Size tells how often a clone was seen (once, few, many) or the class of an expanded clone, and some rows leave it out.

j_call: TRBJ1-5; d_call: -; v_call: TRBV7-2; clone_size: -; cdr3_aa: CASSSRRGPQHF; cdr3_nt: TGTGCCAGCAGCTCCCGCAGAGGGCCCCAGCATTTT
j_call: TRBJ1-4; d_call: -; v_call: TRBV5-4; clone_size: -; cdr3_aa: CASSWRGLSNEKLFF; cdr3_nt: TGTGCCAGCAGCTGGCGGGGTTTGTCAAATGAAAAACTGTTTTTT
j_call: TRBJ1-1; d_call: -; v_call: TRBV28; clone_size: few; cdr3_aa: CASSLGHRVAEAFF; cdr3_nt: TGTGCCAGCAGTTTGGGTCACAGGGTAGCCGAAGCTTTCTTT
j_call: TRBJ2-3; d_call: TRBD1; v_call: TRBV5-1; clone_size: -; cdr3_aa: CASSFQTGTASTDTQYF; cdr3_nt: TGCGCCAGCAGCTTCCAAACCGGGACAGCGAGCACAGATACGCAGTATTTT
j_call: TRBJ1-5; d_call: -; v_call: TRBV6-5; clone_size: -; cdr3_aa: CASSSMNQPQHF; cdr3_nt: TGTGCCAGCAGTTCAATGAATCAGCCCCAGCATTTT
j_call: TRBJ2-3; d_call: TRBD1; v_call: TRBV18; clone_size: -; cdr3_aa: CASSLGQAAQYF; cdr3_nt: TGTGCCAGCTCTCTGGGACAGGCGGCGCAGTATTTT
j_call: TRBJ1-1; d_call: TRBD1; v_call: TRBV27; clone_size: -; cdr3_aa: CASGSQGARNTEAFF; cdr3_nt: TGTGCCAGCGGGTCACAGGGGGCGCGGAACACTGAAGCTTTCTTT
j_call: TRBJ2-7; d_call: -; v_call: TRBV5-1; clone_size: -; cdr3_aa: CASRVAAEEQYF; cdr3_nt: TGCGCCAGCAGGGTGGCGGCGGAGGAGCAGTACTTC
j_call: TRBJ2-1; d_call: TRBD2; v_call: TRBV5-6; clone_size: -; cdr3_aa: CASSLLSGGHNEQFF; cdr3_nt: TGTGCCAGCAGCTTGCTTAGCGGGGGCCACAATGAGCAGTTCTTC
j_call: TRBJ2-3; d_call: TRBD2; v_call: TRBV11-3; clone_size: -; cdr3_aa: CASSPRVGGTDTQYF; cdr3_nt: TGTGCCAGCAGCCCCCGGGTGGGGGGGACAGATACGCAGTATTTT
j_call: TRBJ2-7; d_call: TRBD1; v_call: TRBV4-1; clone_size: -; cdr3_aa: CASSLGQGVDEQYF; cdr3_nt: TGCGCCAGCAGCCTAGGACAGGGGGTTGACGAGCAGTACTTC
j_call: TRBJ2-1; d_call: -; v_call: TRBV6-5; clone_size: -; cdr3_aa: CASQGPYNEQFF; cdr3_nt: TGTGCCAGCCAGGGGCCCTACAATGAGCAGTTCTTC
j_call: TRBJ2-1; d_call: TRBD2; v_call: TRBV25-1; clone_size: -; cdr3_aa: CASSDFTGLSYNEQFF; cdr3_nt: TGTGCCAGCAGCGACTTTACGGGACTATCCTACAATGAGCAGTTCTTC
j_call: TRBJ1-2; d_call: -; v_call: TRBV29-1; clone_size: hyperexpanded; cdr3_aa: CSVSQGPRYTF; cdr3_nt: TGCAGCGTTTCGCAGGGGCCTCGCTACACCTTC
j_call: TRBJ1-6; d_call: -; v_call: TRBV27; clone_size: hyperexpanded; cdr3_aa: CASSLDRYGEGQWSPLHF; cdr3_nt: TGTGCCAGCAGTTTAGACAGGTACGGGGAGGGGCAATGGTCACCCCTCCACTTT
j_call: TRBJ2-6; d_call: TRBD2; v_call: TRBV7-2; clone_size: -; cdr3_aa: CASSLVSGGSGANVLTF; cdr3_nt: TGTGCCAGCAGCTTAGTGTCGGGGGGCTCTGGGGCCAACGTCCTGACTTTC
j_call: TRBJ2-1; d_call: TRBD1; v_call: TRBV6-1; clone_size: -; cdr3_aa: CASSVDRGGYNEQFF; cdr3_nt: TGTGCCAGCAGTGTTGACAGGGGAGGCTACAATGAGCAGTTCTTC
j_call: TRBJ2-7; d_call: TRBD1; v_call: TRBV19; clone_size: -; cdr3_aa: CASRRQGSSYEQYF; cdr3_nt: TGTGCCAGCAGACGACAGGGGAGCTCCTACGAGCAGTACTTC
j_call: TRBJ1-6; d_call: TRBD1; v_call: TRBV28; clone_size: -; cdr3_aa: CATLGQNYNSPLHF; cdr3_nt: TGTGCCACCCTGGGACAGAACTATAATTCACCCCTCCACTTT
j_call: TRBJ2-3; d_call: -; v_call: TRBV7-6; clone_size: -; cdr3_aa: CASSLVLYPDTQYF; cdr3_nt: TGTGCCAGCAGCTTGGTCCTATACCCAGATACGCAGTATTTT
j_call: TRBJ2-2; d_call: TRBD2; v_call: TRBV11-1; clone_size: medium-sized; cdr3_aa: CASRIGGGGATGELFF; cdr3_nt: TGTGCCAGCAGGATAGGTGGCGGGGGGGCCACCGGGGAGCTGTTTTTT
j_call: TRBJ1-6; d_call: -; v_call: TRBV12-5; clone_size: -; cdr3_aa: CASGSTGSSYNSPLHF; cdr3_nt: TGTGCTAGTGGTTCCACGGGTAGCTCCTATAATTCACCCCTCCACTTT
j_call: TRBJ2-7; d_call: -; v_call: TRBV5-1; clone_size: -; cdr3_aa: CASSQTGQHEQYF; cdr3_nt: TGCGCCAGCAGTCAAACTGGACAGCACGAGCAGTACTTC
j_call: TRBJ1-2; d_call: TRBD1; v_call: TRBV11-2; clone_size: -; cdr3_aa: CASSLGDRDANYGYTF; cdr3_nt: TGTGCCAGCAGCTTAGGAGACAGGGATGCCAACTATGGCTACACCTTC
j_call: TRBJ2-7; d_call: TRBD1; v_call: TRBV7-8; clone_size: -; cdr3_aa: CASSLVPRDSYEQYF; cdr3_nt: TGTGCCAGCAGCTTAGTGCCCCGGGACAGCTACGAGCAGTACTTC
j_call: TRBJ1-6; d_call: -; v_call: TRBV5-4; clone_size: few; cdr3_aa: CASSPQIPGSPLHF; cdr3_nt: TGTGCCAGCAGCCCTCAGATTCCAGGCTCACCCCTCCACTTT
j_call: TRBJ2-4; d_call: TRBD1; v_call: TRBV5-1; clone_size: -; cdr3_aa: CASSAPDRETRYF; cdr3_nt: TGCGCCAGCAGTGCCCCGGACAGGGAGACTCGATACTTC
j_call: TRBJ2-5; d_call: TRBD1; v_call: TRBV28; clone_size: -; cdr3_aa: CASSPPLGQLKGTQYF; cdr3_nt: TGTGCCAGCAGTCCTCCCTTGGGACAGCTGAAAGGGACCCAGTACTTC